What follows describes a single T cell receptor beta chain. The record originates from a study of shared clonotypes between healthy human individuals. The ends were cut back, 3 bases at V and 5 bases at J, with 8 bases in the middle. The CDR3 length is 12 residues. Germline CDR1 is SGHAT and CDR2 is FQNNGV. Generated by immunoSEQ multiplex PCR, the TCRdb table keeps only in-frame clones and is missing some. The table includes millions of clones, roughly 91% detected once. CD8 cells classed as naive were CD45RO-negative and positively selected for CCR7, excluding terminally differentiated effector memory CD45RA+ cells.

This chain links TRBV11-2 with TRBJ2-7; possibly TRBD1 or TRBD2 for D (5 bases each). This receptor was identified in a man aged 18-30 years in good health. Some clones in this sample may be carry-over from other donors' samples. Specimen: naive CD8+ T cells from PBMCs. Written as DNA, the CDR3 is TGTGCCAGCAGCTTTGAGGGACACGAGCAGTACTTC. Amino acids: CASSFEGHEQYF.